The 17 T cell receptor beta chains presented below share a single source sample, sequenced in a study of T cells in Graves' hyperthyroidism and ophthalmopathy (dated by TCRdb to about 2019). The protocol used for the library was multiplex PCR. Sequencing was performed on an Illumina HiSeq 2000. The TCR beta CDR3 regions were amplified from RNA transcripts. The first round of RT-PCR for the TCR CDR3 was performed with the HTBI primer set and the Qiagen OneStep RT-PCR kit. The raw public data were reprocessed by TCRdb itself: fastp quality trimming at Q25, MiXCR clonotype calling, in-frame beta chains only. Rows with one shared CDR3 protein collapse into an entry with the most common genes and DNA. This sample comprises roughly 570,000 distinct CDR3 sequences, 46% of them detected only once. Around 7.7% of the sample comes from the top ten. The sequenced material came from peripheral blood or thyroid tissue (not recorded which). The origin of the receptors is a woman aged 18-30 years with Graves' hyperthyroidism.

This clonotype occurred many times. The chain combines TRBV20-1 with TRBJ1-1; D unresolved. V lost 0 bases to trimming and J lost 3 bases, with 14 bases between them. This CDR3 comprises 15 residues. Germline lookup yields CDR1 DFQATT and CDR2 SNEGSKA (reference sequence). This chain's CDR3 is CSARDQREADTEAFF. The DNA for the CDR3 is TGCAGTGCTAGAGATCAGCGGGAGGCGGACACTGAAGCTTTCTTT.

The rearrangement links TRBV7-7 to TRBJ2-5, with D possibly TRBD2 on 5 matching bases. The germline CDR1 and CDR2 sequences are SSHAT and FNYEAQ (reference sequence). This CDR3 region has 12 residues. Trimming pared 6 bases from V and 11 bases from J, leaving 16 bases between. The CDR3 region has the DNA TGTGCCAGCAGAGTTAACACCGGGGAGCAGTACTTC. It translates to CASRVNTGEQYF. Full variable domain (rest looked up from reference TRBV7-7 and TRBJ2-5): GAGVSQSPRYKVTKRGQDVTLRCDPISSHATLYWYQQALGQGPEFLTYFNYEAQPDKSGLPSDRFSAERPEGSISTLTIQRTEQRDSAMYRCASRVNTGEQYFGPGTRLLVL.

This clonotype was found many times. V usage is TRBV5-5 and J usage is TRBJ2-6; no reliable D call. The CDR3 covers 18 residues. Germline loops: CDR1 SGHKS, CDR2 YYEKEE (reference sequence). The ends were cut back, 4 bases at V and 0 bases at J, with 17 bases in the middle. In nucleotides, the CDR3 is TGTGCCAGCAGCCAAAGTTCCGTATTTCTCTCTGGGGCCAACGTCCTGACTTTC. Amino acid sequence: CASSQSSVFLSGANVLTF.

The chain uses TRBV29-1 and TRBJ1-6, with D unclear. CDR1 and CDR2 from the germline V gene are SQVTM and ANQGSEA. CDR3 length equals 11 residues. V dropped 6 bases and J dropped 10 bases, with 10 bases sitting between them. This chain's CDR3 is CSVDKRSPLHF. CDR3 DNA: TGCAGCGTAGATAAGAGATCACCCCTCCACTTT.

This clonotype was seen repeatedly, ten times or more. The chain employs TRBV14 and TRBJ2-2; 9 nucleotides line up with TRBD2. The ends lost 4 bases at V and 3 bases at J; junction bases unmatched: 3. Germline lookup yields CDR1 SGHDN and CDR2 FVKESK. The CDR3 runs 15 residues. The DNA for the CDR3 is TGTGCCAGCAGCCTGACTAGCGGTTACACCGGGGAGCTGTTTTTT. It yields the protein CASSLTSGYTGELFF.

This clonotype occurred a few times. V usage is TRBV9 and J usage is TRBJ2-1, with D tentatively TRBD2 (6 bases). Germline loops: CDR1 SGDLS, CDR2 YYNGEE. V was pared by 4 bases and J by 2 bases, with 10 bases between. CDR3 length: 14 residues. The CDR3 DNA reads as TGTGCCAGCAGCCCTTGGGGGGCCTACAATGAGCAGTTCTTC. It is translated as CASSPWGAYNEQFF. The full variable domain, completed using reference TRBV9 and TRBJ2-1, is DSGVTQTPKHLITATGQRVTLRCSPRSGDLSVYWYQQSLDQGLQFLIQYYNGEERAKGNILERFSAQQFPDLHSELNLSSLELGDSALYFCASSPWGAYNEQFFGPGTRLTVL.

V is TRBV20-1 and J is TRBJ1-1, with unresolved D. V gave up 3 bases and J gave up 10 bases, with 9 bases separating them. The V gene's germline CDR1 is DFQATT and CDR2 SNEGSKA (reference sequence). This CDR3 is built from 10 residues. CDR3 sequence: CSARGEGAFF. CDR3 coding DNA: TGCAGTGCTAGGGGCGAAGGAGCTTTCTTT.

With respect to this clonotype: A single base separates this from a much larger clone, so it may be a read error. The gene calls are TRBV20-1 and TRBJ2-7, with D perhaps assigned TRBD1 or TRBD2 (5 bases each). The V gene's germline CDR1 is DFQATT and CDR2 SNEGSKA (reference sequence). The CDR3 has 14 residues. The V gene lost 6 bases and the J gene lost 7 bases, with 22 bases spanning the gap. For the CDR3, the DNA is TGCAGTGCCCGGGACCTCCTCTCCTACAATGAGCAGTACTTC. Its translation: CSARDLLSYNEQYF.

This clonotype showed up many times. The V gene is TRBV7-2, the J gene TRBJ1-5, with TRBD1 matching over 7 bases. There are 14 residues in the CDR3. V was pared by 6 bases and J by 1 base, with 3 bases of the junction left unmatched. Germline V CDR1 and CDR2: SGHTA, FQGNSA. CDR3 DNA: TGTGCCAGCAGGACAGGGCCAAGCAATCAGCCCCAGCATTTT. It yields the protein CASRTGPSNQPQHF. Based on the CDR3 plus reference TRBV7-2 and TRBJ1-5, the full variable domain is GAGVSQSPSNKVTEKGKDVELRCDPISGHTALYWYRQSLGQGLEFLIYFQGNSAPDKSGLPSDRFSAERTGGSVSTLTIQRTQQEDSAVYLCASRTGPSNQPQHFGDGTRLSIL.

This clonotype occurred many times. The chain combines TRBV12-3 or TRBV12-4 with TRBJ1-5; no firm D call. The length of the CDR3 is 14 residues. Trimming cost V 5 bases and J 7 bases, with 15 bases left between them. The CDR3 loop is CASSPSPGSQPQHF. DNA for the CDR3: TGTGCCAGCAGTCCCTCCCCGGGTTCGCAGCCCCAGCATTTT.

The chain carries TRBV7-3 and TRBJ2-2; no clear D gene. The CDR3 runs to 16 residues. The V and J ends lost 6 bases and 0 bases respectively, with 14 bases between them. Germline CDR1 reads SGHTA; CDR2 reads FQGTGA. As DNA, the CDR3 is TGTGCCAGCAGGCAAACGTCGAGTTCGAACACCGGGGAGCTGTTTTTT. It codes for CASRQTSSSNTGELFF.

This clonotype was counted at least ten times. The gene calls are TRBV3-1 and TRBJ1-2, with 7 positions matching TRBD1. This CDR3 has 15 residues. CDR1 and CDR2 (germline): LGHDT, YNNKEL (reference sequence). V was clipped by 3 bases and J by 9 bases; unmatched bases: 13. Written as DNA, the CDR3 is TGTGCCAGCAGCCAGGGATCAGGGGACAGTGCCCGCTACACCTTC. Translation: CASSQGSGDSARYTF.

The J gene is TRBJ1-2, the V gene TRBV27; D not certain. CDR3 size: 13 residues. Germline CDR1 reads MNHEY; CDR2 reads SMNVEV (reference sequence). The V end lost 3 bases, the J end lost 4 bases, and 9 bases lay between the germline ends. For the CDR3, the DNA is TGTGCCAGCAGTTTTGACACTCTCTATGGCTACACCTTC. It is translated as CASSFDTLYGYTF.

The gene calls are TRBV14 and TRBJ2-3; tentatively, D is TRBD1 or TRBD2 (6 bases each). V was shortened by 4 bases and J by 8 bases, with 13 bases between the two germline ends. Germline CDR1 and CDR2: SGHDN and FVKESK. The CDR3 runs to 13 residues. CDR3 region: CASSLPGAVTQYF. The DNA for the CDR3 is TGTGCCAGCAGCCTCCCGGGGGCTGTTACGCAGTATTTT.

V usage is TRBV7-9 and J usage is TRBJ1-5; tentative D call: TRBD1 (5 bases). The CDR3 covers 17 residues. Germline-derived CDR1 and CDR2 are SEHNR and FQNEAQ (reference sequence). V lost 4 bases and J lost 4, with 20 bases in between. The CDR3 is CASSSLAGVRGNQPQHF. CDR3 nucleotides: TGTGCCAGCAGCTCCCTAGCGGGAGTAAGGGGAAATCAGCCCCAGCATTTT.

This clonotype was detected a few times. The CDR3 region has the DNA TGTGCCACCAGTGATCATACCAACGGACAGACAGATACGCAGTATTTT. Its translation is CATSDHTNGQTDTQYF. This chain connects TRBV24-1 to TRBJ2-3; tentative D call: TRBD1 (6 bases). The CDR3 spans 16 residues. Per the germline V gene, CDR1 is KGHDR and CDR2 is SFDVKD. Trimming removed 3 bases from V and 3 bases from J, with 15 bases in between.

The chain uses TRBV29-1 and TRBJ1-1; no clear D. CDR1 is SQVTM, CDR2 ANQGSEA, per germline. This CDR3 is built from 12 residues. The CDR3 coding sequence is TGCAGTGAAAAAGGCTCGAACACTGAAGCTTTCTTT. Protein product: CSEKGSNTEAFF.